The 7 T cell receptor beta chains below all came from one sample that was sequenced in a study of blood T cell repertoires in COVID-19. Profiling relied on immunoSEQ multiplex PCR, and the TCRdb table lists in-frame clones only, not all of them. The sample comprises approximately 130,000 clones, approximately 80% of which are singletons, and over 6.5% rests with the top ten. The specimen was peripheral blood. The receptors stem from a human donor in a cohort sampled during active COVID-19.

DNA for the CDR3: TGCGCCAGCAAAAGACTAGCGGGCTACGAGCAGTACTTC. Residues: CASKRLAGYEQYF. V gene TRBV5-1 combines with J gene TRBJ2-7, with 10 bases fitting TRBD2. This CDR3 is 13 amino acids long. V dropped 6 bases and J dropped 3; count of bases not matched to a gene: 3. In germline, CDR1 is SGHRS, CDR2 YFSETQ.

This clone qualifies as medium-sized. The chain uses TRBV6-5 and TRBJ2-7, with D maybe TRBD1 (5 bases). Trimming stripped 0 bases from V and 7 bases from J, with 10 bases between. From germline, CDR1 is MNHEY and CDR2 SVGAGI. This CDR3 contains 13 residues. The CDR3 spells CASSYSRAGEQYF. The CDR3, as DNA: TGTGCCAGCAGTTACTCCCGGGCAGGGGAGCAGTACTTC.

The chain couples TRBV27 to TRBJ2-1; 13 bases are a match to TRBD2. Germline loops: CDR1 MNHEY, CDR2 SMNVEV (reference sequence). V was clipped by 5 bases and J by 8 bases; unmatched bases: 6. This CDR3 has 15 amino acids. The CDR3: CASSTRTSGSYEQFF. The CDR3 DNA reads TGTGCCAGCAGTACCAGGACTAGCGGGAGCTATGAGCAGTTCTTC.

The sample holds a few counts of this clone. The chain carries TRBV10-2 and TRBJ2-7; 8 bases match TRBD1. The CDR3 is 14 amino acids. J gave up 6 bases and V 8 bases, and 12 bases lay outside the gene matches. Per the germline V gene, CDR1 is WSHSY and CDR2 is SAAADI. CDR3 region: CASRPPGTGREQYF. CDR3 bases: TGCGCCAGCCGGCCCCCCGGGACAGGTCGCGAGCAGTACTTC.

This rearrangement joins TRBV18 to TRBJ2-5; 14 bases are a match to TRBD2. V dropped 6 bases and J dropped 3; count of bases not matched to a gene: 3. The CDR3 contains 15 residues. The germline V gene has CDR1 KGHSH and CDR2 LQKENI. DNA for the CDR3: TGTGCCAGCTCGCTGGGACTAGCGGGGGAAGAGACCCAGTACTTC. Protein: CASSLGLAGEETQYF. The full variable domain, in which reference TRBV18 and TRBJ2-5 provide the parts outside the CDR3, is NAGVMQNPRHLVRRRGQEARLRCSPMKGHSHVYWYRQLPEEGLKFMVYLQKENIIDESGMPKERFSAEFPKEGPSILRIQQVVRGDSAAYFCASSLGLAGEETQYFGPGTRLLVL.

The chain joins TRBV19 to TRBJ2-1, with TRBD2 matching over 9 bases. J gave up 8 bases and V 6 bases, and 5 bases lay outside the gene matches. CDR3 size: 13 residues. CDR1 LNHDA and CDR2 SQIVND come from the germline V gene (reference sequence). The CDR3 spells CASRAGGPDEQFF. CDR3 bases: TGTGCCAGTAGGGCGGGAGGGCCCGATGAGCAGTTCTTC.

The chain joins TRBV28 to TRBJ2-7; 12 bases map to TRBD2. CDR3 length: 15 residues. The germline gives CDR1 MDHEN, CDR2 SYDVKM. The J segment lost 4 bases and the V segment lost 7 bases, leaving 8 bases of the junction unmatched. The CDR3 nucleotides are TGTGCCAGCACCTCGACTAGCGGGAGTTCTTACGAGCAGTACTTC. This encodes CASTSTSGSSYEQYF. The entire variable domain, with the rest obtained from reference TRBV28 and TRBJ2-7, is as follows: DVKVTQSSRYLVKRTGEKVFLECVQDMDHENMFWYRQDPGLGLRLIYFSYDVKMKEKGDIPEGYSVSREKKERFSLILESASTNQTSMYLCASTSTSGSSYEQYFGPGTRLTVT.